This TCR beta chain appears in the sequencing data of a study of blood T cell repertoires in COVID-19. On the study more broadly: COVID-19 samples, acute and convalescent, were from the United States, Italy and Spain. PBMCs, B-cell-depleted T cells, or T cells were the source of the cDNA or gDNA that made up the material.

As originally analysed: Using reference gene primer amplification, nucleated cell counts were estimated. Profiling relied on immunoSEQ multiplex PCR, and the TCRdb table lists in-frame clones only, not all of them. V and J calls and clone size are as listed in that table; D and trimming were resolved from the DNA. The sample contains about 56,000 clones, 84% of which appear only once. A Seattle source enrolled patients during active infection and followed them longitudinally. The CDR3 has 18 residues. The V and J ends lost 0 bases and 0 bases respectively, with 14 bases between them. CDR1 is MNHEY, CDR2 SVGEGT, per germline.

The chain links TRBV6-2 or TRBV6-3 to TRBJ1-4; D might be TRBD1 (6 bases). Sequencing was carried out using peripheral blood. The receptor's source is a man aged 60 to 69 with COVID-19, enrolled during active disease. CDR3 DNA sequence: TGTGCCAGCAGTTACTCGGGACAAGGAATTGCAACTAATGAAAAACTGTTTTTT. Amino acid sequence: CASSYSGQGIATNEKLFF.